Below, one T cell receptor (beta chain) is given with its context. The clone's antigen remains unknown. Base qualities were left out, and no much larger clone turns up one base away. The data derive from a study of OX40 agonist ivuxolimab in advanced cancers. Regarding the complete study: The costimulatory receptor OX40 (CD134) was targeted by ivuxolimab, a fully human IgG2 agonistic monoclonal antibody. The purpose of peripheral TCRbeta sequencing was to test whether ivuxolimab changed TCR sequence diversity and led to clonal T-cell expansion. Intravenous ivuxolimab was administered to patients every 2 weeks at six dose levels: 0.01, 0.1, 0.3, 1.5, 3 and 10 mg/kg. Partial responses were achieved by three dose-escalation patients, of whom one had hepatocellular carcinoma and two had cutaneous melanoma. In the dose-escalation cohort, 75% to 85% of patients were male, and the mean age was around 60 years with a range of roughly 20 to 85. Patients were allowed to have had prior anti-PD-1, anti-PD-L1 or anti-CTLA-4 therapy, and approximately 39% of the dose-escalation patients had been treated with checkpoint inhibitors. The paper covers the monotherapy dose-escalation part of the phase I ivuxolimab trial, which included N of about 50 patients. Among the approximately 50 dose-escalation patients, about 20 had hepatocellular carcinoma, approximately 15 melanoma, 9 renal cell carcinoma and 9 head and neck cancer.

The CDR3 measures 15 amino acids from cysteine to phenylalanine. The sequence is cut down to CDR3 DNA, 45 bases in frame from base 1. The germline V gene gives CDR1 as SGHRS and CDR2 as YFSETQ. V is pruned by 6 bases and J by 3 bases, leaving 5 bases of the junction without a gene match. Broad study findings and their caveats: In the 0.1-3.0 mg/kg groups, partial responders had among the lowest normalized peripheral clonal expansion, particularly in CD8+ T cells. Low levels of normalized T-cell clonal expansion were also seen in some patients who did not respond. At doses of 0.1 to 3.0 mg/kg, clonal expansion of both CD4+ and CD8+ T cells in blood was seen between baseline and week 6. After ivuxolimab, CD8+ T cells had more expanded clones than CD4+ T cells on average. The antigen specificity of the peripheral T cells that underwent clonal expansion was not determined.

For sequencing of the TCRbeta CDR3 region, genomic DNA was extracted from the sorted cells. TCRbeta CDR3 regions were sequenced using the immunoSEQ Assay. TCRdb took this table from immuneACCESS and kept in-frame rearrangements with V and J called. Such tables lack part of the clones; where checked against another copy, unresolved V genes explain under half of the gap, and the rest is unexplained. The sample table records about 82,000 clones; about 86% of these occur just once. The ten largest clones take up approximately 6.5% of the sample. The trial excluded patients who had a history of autoimmune disease or who were on systemic immunosuppression. Peripheral blood for TCR sequencing was drawn from every dose cohort at baseline, at cycle 4 day 1 and at cycle 7 day 1. The samples were taken from a phase I, first-in-human, multicenter, open-label dose-escalation trial of ivuxolimab. The trial enrolled adults with locally advanced or metastatic head and neck squamous cell, hepatocellular, melanoma or renal cell carcinoma. Before TCR sequencing, CD4+ and CD8+ T cells were separately sorted from peripheral blood.

Sequencing used CD4+ or CD8+ T cells sorted from blood, obtained in a trial of the OX40 agonist ivuxolimab. This receptor was obtained from an adult with an advanced solid tumor such as melanoma, head and neck, liver or kidney cancer. Recombination joined TRBV5-1 with TRBJ2-1, with 11 bases in between that match TRBD2. The CDR3 here reads CASKTGTSGYNEQFF. The DNA sequence is given as TGCGCCAGCAAGACCGGGACTAGCGGCTACAATGAGCAGTTCTTC. Full variable domain (CDR3 extended with the reference TRBV5-1 and TRBJ2-1 proteins): KAGVTQTPRYLIKTRGQQVTLSCSPISGHRSVSWYQQTPGQGLQFLFEYFSETQRNKGNFPGRFSGRQFSNSRSEMNVSTLELGDSALYLCASKTGTSGYNEQFFGPGTRLTVL.